The clone carrying this TCR beta chain was observed a handful of times. The data stem from a study of chemoradiotherapy in HPV16-positive cancers. Assay: immunoSEQ multiplex PCR; the TCRdb copy retains only in-frame clones and omits some. The sample holds approximately 12,000 clones, 60% to 80% seen once. The V gene end was trimmed by 5 bases and the J gene end by 1 base; junction bases not matched to a gene: 5. The CDR3 sequence is 16 residues long. Looked up from germline, CDR1 is MGHRA and CDR2 is YSYEKL. This TCR was recovered from a human donor with HPV-associated anogenital cancer. This specimen was acquired from a patient who underwent chemoradiotherapy. This rearrangement joins TRBV4-1 to TRBJ2-2; 9 nucleotides line up with TRBD2. The CDR3 bases are TGCGCCAGCAGCTCCTATAGCGGGAGGAACACCGGGGAGCTGTTTTTT. Encoded protein: CASSSYSGRNTGELFF.